This T cell receptor beta chain derives from a study of patients and donors after allogeneic stem cell transplantation. This clonotype appeared a few times. Using its own MiXCR run on the RT-PCR reads, TCRdb lists one record per CDR3 protein. The sample records 200,000 to 250,000 distinct CDR3 sequences, around two fifths being singletons. The germline V and J ends were trimmed by 5 bases and 2 bases, with 15 bases remaining between them. This CDR3 has 15 amino acids. Germline values: CDR1 MDHEN, CDR2 SYDVKM. The material sequenced was blood, either unsorted or a sorted T cell fraction (not recorded which). The clonotype was recovered from a human donor who was either an allogeneic HSCT recipient or a stem cell or donor lymphocyte infusion donor (not recorded which). It is not recorded whose cells these are; they may come from a transplant donor. The V and J genes are TRBV28 and TRBJ1-1, with D maybe TRBD1 (5 bases). The DNA of the CDR3 is TGTGCCAGCAGTGGTTCCGAGGGGACTAACACTGAAGCTTTCTTT. Protein: CASSGSEGTNTEAFF.